This entry concerns a single T cell receptor beta chain. Its cognate antigen is unknown. Other DNA sequences in this sample translate to the same CDR3. The data stem from a study of chemoradiotherapy in HPV16-positive cancers. At the level of the study: Candidate HPV-specific T-cell clones and common TCR motifs came from functional assays in two HPV16-positive patients. Study outcomes and limitations: HPV-specific T cells were functionally defined from only a couple of HPV16-positive patients. Candidate HPV-specific clones and E7-related TCR motifs grew in tumor during treatment.

Assay used: immunoSEQ multiplex PCR; TCRdb lists only in-frame clones, some missing. This table holds about 53,000 clones, 90% found once. There are 15 residues in the CDR3. CDR1 is LGHNA and CDR2 is YSLEER in the germline V gene. The V end was cut by 1 base, the J end by 0 bases, with 7 bases between. The sequence was obtained from a human donor with HPV-associated anogenital cancer. The specimen comprised blood, sampled from a patient who underwent chemoradiotherapy. The V call is TRBV4-3, the J call TRBJ2-1; D possibly uses TRBD1 or TRBD2 (5 bases each). CDR3 loop: CASSQGGSSYNEQFF. The CDR3 coding sequence is TGCGCCAGCAGCCAAGGGGGGAGCTCCTACAATGAGCAGTTCTTC.